The 21 T cell receptor beta chains below all came from one sample that was sequenced in a study of control samples from healthy donors and cancer patients. The repertoire was sequenced with immunoSEQ multiplex PCR; TCRdb's copy has only in-frame clones and lacks some. The data contain around 140,000 clones, 90% of them singletons. The source material was blood. The receptor source for this set is a man aged 35 to 55 in good health.

J is TRBJ2-3 and V is TRBV11-3; possible D gene TRBD2, 5 bases. This CDR3 is built from 13 residues. Trimming removed 0 bases from V and 6 bases from J, with 7 bases in between. Germline-derived CDR1 and CDR2 are SGHNT and YENEEA. CDR3 sequence (DNA): TGTGCCAGCAGCTTAGACGGGGTGGATACGCAGTATTTT. It encodes CASSLDGVDTQYF.

V gene TRBV6-1 combines with J gene TRBJ1-3; no clear D gene. V was cut by 2 bases and J by 4 bases, with 9 bases left in between. Germline V CDR1 and CDR2: MNHNS, SASEGT. The CDR3 contains 14 residues. CDR3 region: CASSEPQGGNTIYF. DNA of the CDR3: TGTGCCAGCAGTGAACCCCAAGGAGGAAACACCATATATTTT.

The sample holds a few counts of this clone. The genes are TRBV5-8 and TRBJ2-3; 10 nucleotides line up with TRBD2. Germline trimming cut 0 bases from V and 3 bases from J; bases unmatched to any gene: 1. The CDR3 is 15 residues long. Looked up from germline, CDR1 is SGHTS and CDR2 is YDEGEE. In DNA, the CDR3 is TGTGCCAGCAGCTTGGTAGCGGGGGGAACAGATACGCAGTATTTT. Translating it yields CASSLVAGGTDTQYF. The full variable domain, its missing parts supplied by reference TRBV5-8 and TRBJ2-3, is EAGVTQSPTHLIKTRGQQATLRCSPISGHTSVYWYQQALGLGLQFLLWYDEGEERNRGNFPPRFSGRQFPNYSSELNVNALELEDSALYLCASSLVAGGTDTQYFGPGTRLTVL.

The V and J genes are TRBV6-5 and TRBJ2-7, with D perhaps matching TRBD1 or TRBD2 (5 bases each). This CDR3 spans 12 amino acids. Trimming pared 6 bases from V and 11 bases from J, leaving 17 bases between. Germline lookup yields CDR1 MNHEY and CDR2 SVGAGI. The CDR3 spells CASRTNVGVKYF. CDR3 in DNA: TGTGCCAGCAGGACTAATGTAGGGGTGAAGTACTTC.

With respect to this clone: At the DNA level, this CDR3 is encoded by other sequences in the same sample as well. The gene calls are TRBV7-3 and TRBJ2-4; D possibly corresponds to TRBD1 (6 bases). Germline assignment: CDR1 SGHTA and CDR2 FQGTGA. Trimming pared 5 bases from V and 5 bases from J, leaving 13 bases between. The CDR3 length is 14 residues. DNA for the CDR3: TGTGCCAGCAGCCCTACAGGGTCACAAAACATTCAGTACTTC. Protein product: CASSPTGSQNIQYF.

The V and J genes are TRBV7-2 and TRBJ1-5; D is unclear. The CDR3 runs 13 residues. Germline CDR1 and CDR2: SGHTA and FQGNSA. V lost 4 bases and J 6 bases, leaving 10 bases between the germline ends. CDR3 in DNA: TGTGCCAGCAGCTATAGCGGATCTCAGCCCCAGCATTTT. This gives the protein CASSYSGSQPQHF.

The chain combines TRBV9 with TRBJ1-3, with 8 bases lining up with TRBD1. Trimming at V came to 0 bases and at J to 3 bases, leaving 5 bases not matched to a gene. The CDR3 runs to 16 residues. Germline lookup yields CDR1 SGDLS and CDR2 YYNGEE. This CDR3 reads CASSVGAGGIGNTIYF. CDR3 in DNA: TGTGCCAGCAGCGTAGGGGCAGGGGGCATTGGAAACACCATATATTTT.

The chain recombines TRBV14 with TRBJ2-2, with TRBD1 identical over 11 bases. The CDR3 runs to 15 residues. V lost 4 bases, J lost 4 bases, and 2 bases stayed unmatched. The germline V gene encodes CDR1 SGHDN and CDR2 FVKESK. The CDR3 is CASSPGTGGTGELFF. The CDR3 bases are TGTGCCAGCAGCCCCGGGACAGGGGGCACCGGGGAGCTGTTTTTT.

V gene TRBV21-1 combines with J gene TRBJ2-7; TRBD2, the D gene given by the table, was not confirmed from the DNA. TRBV21-1 is termed a pseudogene. The CDR3 is 11 amino acids. The CDR3 sequence is CASSFEYEQYF. The CDR3 bases are TGTGCCAGCAGTTTTGAGTACGAGCAGTACTTC.

J is TRBJ2-3 and V is TRBV29-1; 11 bases map to TRBD2. Germline CDR1 reads SQVTM; CDR2 reads ANQGSEA. Trimming removed 7 bases from V and 3 bases from J; junction bases left unmatched: 3. The CDR3 sequence is 13 residues long. CDR3 in DNA: TGCAGCGGGGGACTAGCGGAGACAGATACGCAGTATTTT. Amino acid sequence: CSGGLAETDTQYF.

The rearrangement joins TRBV12-3 or TRBV12-4 to TRBJ2-7; D is unresolved. The CDR3 contains 12 residues. V was trimmed by 7 bases and J by 2 bases, leaving 9 bases between them. CDR3 sequence reads: CASKRGTYEQYF. As DNA, the CDR3 is TGTGCCAGCAAACGCGGAACCTACGAGCAGTACTTC.

In this sample, this clone turned up a few times. V usage is TRBV27 and J usage is TRBJ2-2; D possibly corresponds to TRBD1 (5 bases). Trimming removed 6 bases from V and 6 bases from J, with 8 bases in between. Germline assignment: CDR1 MNHEY and CDR2 SMNVEV (reference sequence). CDR3 length: 12 residues. CDR3 protein: CASSGHPGELFF. CDR3 DNA sequence: TGTGCCAGCAGCGGACATCCCGGGGAGCTGTTTTTT.

The rearrangement joins TRBV6-5 to TRBJ1-1; 9 nucleotides agree with TRBD1. V dropped 6 bases and J dropped 6; count of bases not matched to a gene: 11. The CDR3 runs to 15 residues. Germline CDR1 MNHEY, CDR2 SVGAGI. CDR3 sequence (DNA): TGTGCCAGCAGCGACTCCGGGACAGGGTTCGCTGAAGCTTTCTTT. Its translation is CASSDSGTGFAEAFF.

This clone is a singleton in its sample. This chain links TRBV6-6 with TRBJ2-1, with 7 bases fitting TRBD1. J gave up 5 bases and V 5 bases, and 3 bases lay outside the gene matches. The CDR3 contains 13 residues. CDR1 is MNHNY, CDR2 SVGAGI, per germline (reference sequence). The CDR3 here is CASSTGTDNEQFF. The DNA of the CDR3 is TGTGCCAGCAGTACCGGGACAGACAATGAGCAGTTCTTC.

This chain joins TRBV3-1 (or the pseudogene TRBV3-2) and TRBJ1-2; tentatively, D is TRBD1 (5 bases). Trimming removed 4 bases from V and 4 bases from J, with 13 bases in between. The CDR3 length is 14 residues. Germline CDR1 LGHDT, CDR2 YNNKEL (reference sequence). The CDR3 bases are TGTGCCAGCAGCCGTCCGGGACGGAGCTATGGCTACACCTTC. This translates into CASSRPGRSYGYTF.

This rearrangement joins TRBV6-7 to TRBJ1-2; 8 bases agree with TRBD1. TRBV6-7 is reported as an ORF; its role is uncertain. With 4 bases clipped from V and 6 bases from J, the junction kept 7 bases outside the gene matches. The CDR3 consists of 14 residues. The chain's CDR3 is CASSFPDRGDGYTF. The CDR3 DNA is TGTGCCAGCAGTTTCCCTGACAGGGGCGATGGCTACACCTTC.

This chain links TRBV5-1 with TRBJ1-1, with D perhaps TRBD1 (5 bases). CDR1 and CDR2 (germline): SGHRS, YFSETQ. V dropped 5 bases and J dropped 4 bases, with 15 bases sitting between them. The CDR3 runs 14 residues. The CDR3 nucleotides are TGCGCCAGCAGAAAAGCGGGGGGTTCCACTGAAGCTTTCTTT. Translating it yields CASRKAGGSTEAFF.

V gene TRBV6-6 combines with J gene TRBJ1-6; TRBD1 matches 9 bases. The germline CDR1 and CDR2 sequences are MNHNY and SVGAGI (reference sequence). J lost 10 bases, V lost 2 bases, and 9 bases had no gene match. This CDR3 comprises 16 residues. The CDR3 is CASSYTGQGGGSPLHF. In nucleotides, the CDR3 is TGTGCCAGCAGTTACACGGGACAGGGAGGAGGATCACCCCTCCACTTT.

The J gene is TRBJ2-7, the V gene TRBV7-9; TRBD1 agrees at 7 bases. V gave up 1 base and J gave up 0 bases; unmatched junction bases: 3. Germline CDR1 is SEHNR and CDR2 is FQNEAQ (reference sequence). CDR3 length equals 15 residues. The CDR3 loop reads CASSLEGANSYEQYF. For the CDR3, the DNA is TGTGCCAGCAGCTTAGAGGGGGCGAACTCCTACGAGCAGTACTTC.

This clone has only one observation. The V gene is TRBV7-6, the J gene TRBJ2-1; TRBD2 aligns across 9 bases. CDR1 SGHVS and CDR2 FNYEAQ come from the germline V gene. V lost 5 bases to trimming and J lost 4 bases; unmatched junction nucleotides: 9. There are 16 residues in the CDR3. The CDR3 loop is CASSPNPGLAYNEQFF. For the CDR3, the DNA is TGTGCCAGCAGCCCCAATCCGGGACTAGCTTACAATGAGCAGTTCTTC.

The chain employs TRBV6-5 and TRBJ2-3, with TRBD1 matching 8 bases. V lost 4 bases to trimming and J lost 0 bases; unmatched junction nucleotides: 3. The germline V gene encodes CDR1 MNHEY and CDR2 SVGAGI. This CDR3 has 15 amino acids. The CDR3 spells CASSWTGTSTDTQYF. The CDR3 region has the DNA TGTGCCAGCAGTTGGACAGGGACTAGCACAGATACGCAGTATTTT.